This T cell receptor (beta chain) was recovered during a study of T cells in Graves' hyperthyroidism and ophthalmopathy. From germline, CDR1 is MRHNA and CDR2 SNTAGT. This CDR3 comprises 12 residues. V was clipped by 2 bases and J by 7 bases, with 8 bases between them. Amplified TCR beta CDR3 regions came from RNA transcripts. A set of HTBI primers served as the primers for a first-round RT-PCR of the TCR CDR3. TCRdb reprocessed the multiplex PCR reads via MiXCR and lists one record per CDR3 protein. This table holds more than 500,000 distinct CDR3 sequences, around 45% found once. This clonotype was recorded many times.

The V gene is TRBV6-4, the J gene TRBJ1-2, with D possibly matching TRBD1 (5 bases). Sequencing was done on a sample of peripheral blood or thyroid tissue (not recorded which). This receptor was taken from an adult woman with Graves' disease, either hyperthyroidism or ophthalmopathy (not recorded which). CDR3 protein: CASSDQGGGYTF. CDR3 coding DNA: TGTGCCAGCAGTGACCAGGGCGGTGGCTACACCTTC.